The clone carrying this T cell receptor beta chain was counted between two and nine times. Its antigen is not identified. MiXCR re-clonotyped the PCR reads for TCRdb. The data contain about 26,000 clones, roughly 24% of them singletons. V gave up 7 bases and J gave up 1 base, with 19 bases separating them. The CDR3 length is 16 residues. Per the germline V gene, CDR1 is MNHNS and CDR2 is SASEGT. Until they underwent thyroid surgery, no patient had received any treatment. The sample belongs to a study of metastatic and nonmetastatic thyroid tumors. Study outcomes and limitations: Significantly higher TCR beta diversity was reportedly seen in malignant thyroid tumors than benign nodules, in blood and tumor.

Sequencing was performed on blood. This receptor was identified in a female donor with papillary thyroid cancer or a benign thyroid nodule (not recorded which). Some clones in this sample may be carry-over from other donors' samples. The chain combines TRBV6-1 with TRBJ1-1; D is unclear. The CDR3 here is CASTSLGWQPNTEAFF. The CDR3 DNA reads TGTGCCAGCACTAGTCTGGGGTGGCAGCCGAACACTGAAGCTTTCTTT.